Sequencing of this TCR beta chain was carried out in a study of identifying expanded T cells in peripheral blood. To note about this clone: What it recognizes is unknown.

Per the germline V gene, CDR1 is KGHSH and CDR2 is LQKENI. The CDR3 length is 14 residues. The germline V and J ends were trimmed by 3 bases and 3 bases, with 12 bases remaining between them. Clones were sequenced by immunoSEQ multiplex PCR, and TCRdb holds only the in-frame ones, with some missing. The sample has around 63,000 clones; around 87% are singletons. Overall study results and limits: Clone count variance between roughly two-week samples rose with total template count. About 1.2 clones differed between technical replicates, versus approximately 16 and 20 over time.

Healthy donors had no documented immune events, such as infections, while sampled. The V and J genes are TRBV18 and TRBJ2-7; the D gene is possibly TRBD2 (6 bases). This TCR was sampled from a person aged 18 to 75 in good health. The sequencing input was blood. The CDR3, as DNA: TGTGCCAGCTCACCCCCAGGGACTCACTACGAGCAGTACTTC. This gives the protein CASSPPGTHYEQYF.